This T cell receptor beta chain was retrieved from a study of T-cell memory formation after mild COVID-19. Study in general: Largely, TCR clusters stayed within a single donor. Overall study findings and caveats: Clones contracting over day 15 to 85 were CD4/CD8 balanced, with later expanders leaning CD4+.

TCR alpha and TCR beta cDNA libraries carrying sample barcodes and UMIs came from 5'RACE with constant-segment primers. From the 5' RACE reads, TCRdb called clonotypes with MiXCR, one entry per CDR3 protein. The sample has about 60,000 distinct CDR3 sequences, 12% seen once. The trim removed 2 bases at V and 0 bases at J, leaving 4 bases unmatched. The CDR3 spans 15 residues. Germline CDR1 and CDR2: KGHSH and LQKENI. To note about this clonotype: Antigen specificity is unknown.

This clonotype was obtained from a man aged 18 to 29 who had mild COVID-19 (a few samples of this study predate the infection). Cell type and time point are not known. The chain uses TRBV18 and TRBJ2-7; 7 bases agree with TRBD1. The specimen sequenced was PBMCs or a T cell subset sorted from them (not recorded which). CDR3 amino acids: CASSPIDRASYEQYF. The CDR3 DNA reads TGTGCCAGCTCACCAATCGACAGGGCCTCCTACGAGCAGTACTTC.